Each of the 20 T cell receptor beta chains below was sequenced from the same sample in a study of cytomegalovirus exposure and HLA in healthy donors. Primers included in the PCR were 60 Vbeta and 13 Jbeta primers. Libraries were prepared by immunoSEQ multiplex PCR; TCRdb keeps only in-frame clonotypes and omits some of them. Among just over 200,000 clones listed, more than 60% were seen once. Sequenced sample: PBMCs. These TCRs come from a man aged 50 to 60 in good health and CMV-seronegative.

With respect to this clone: This sample includes further DNA sequences coding for the same CDR3. The chain recombines TRBV19 with TRBJ1-1; perhaps TRBD1 as D (5 bases). The CDR3 covers 13 residues. Trimming took off 3 bases at V and 3 bases at J, with 8 bases between the two ends. Germline CDR1 is LNHDA and CDR2 is SQIVND (reference sequence). This CDR3 is CASSISRDTEAFF. CDR3 nucleotide sequence: TGTGCCAGTAGTATCTCCAGGGACACTGAAGCTTTCTTT.

Here the CDR3 reads CASRSQGSEEKLFF. The CDR3 nucleotides are TGTGCAAGTCGCTCCCAGGGGTCGGAGGAAAAACTGTTTTTT. The chain uses TRBV12-2 and TRBJ1-4; the tabulated D call, TRBD1, remains unverified against the DNA. TRBV12-2 is flagged as a pseudogene. This CDR3 has 14 residues.

The chain uses TRBV7-3 and TRBJ1-2; 10 nucleotides align to TRBD1. Germline loops: CDR1 SGHTA, CDR2 FQGTGA. This CDR3 region has 15 residues. J lost 8 bases, V lost 2 bases, and 8 bases had no gene match. The CDR3 protein is CASSLGTGERYGYTF. Written as DNA, the CDR3 is TGTGCCAGCAGCTTAGGGACAGGGGAGAGGTACGGCTACACCTTC.

In this sample, this clone turned up once. The J gene is TRBJ2-7, the V gene TRBV19; 9 bases map to TRBD1. CDR1 and CDR2 from the germline V gene are LNHDA and SQIVND (reference sequence). CDR3 length: 16 residues. Trimming removed 3 bases from V and 5 bases from J; junction bases left unmatched: 11. CDR3 in amino acids: CASSISGTGFGDEQYF. The CDR3 DNA reads as TGTGCCAGTAGTATCTCCGGGACAGGGTTTGGGGACGAGCAGTACTTC.

The J gene is TRBJ1-2, the V gene TRBV28, with 10 nucleotides matching TRBD1. CDR1 is MDHEN, CDR2 SYDVKM, per germline. V dropped 6 bases and J dropped 7; count of bases not matched to a gene: 5. This CDR3 region has 13 residues. The CDR3 region is CASSGDRGLGYTF. The DNA of the CDR3 is TGTGCCAGCAGCGGTGACAGGGGGCTTGGCTACACCTTC.

This clone was seen a single time. This chain uses TRBV5-1 with TRBJ1-3; tentative D call: TRBD1 (6 bases). CDR1 SGHRS and CDR2 YFSETQ come from the germline V gene. The CDR3 is 15 residues long. The ends were cut back, 2 bases at V and 0 bases at J, with 9 bases in the middle. CDR3 protein: CASSFRTDSGNTIYF. DNA of the CDR3: TGCGCCAGCAGCTTTCGGACAGACTCTGGAAACACCATATATTTT.

CDR3 DNA sequence: TGTGCCAGTAGTCGTTCCGGGACAGGGATTTACGAGCAGTACTTC. Amino acids: CASSRSGTGIYEQYF. The chain is built from TRBV19 and TRBJ2-7; 9 bases are a match to TRBD1. Losses at the gene ends were 5 bases for V and 4 bases for J; bases not matched to a gene: 9. CDR3 size: 15 residues. Germline lookup yields CDR1 LNHDA and CDR2 SQIVND (reference sequence).

This rearrangement joins TRBV7-2 to TRBJ2-5, with D possibly matching TRBD2 (6 bases). The end of the DNA is better explained by TRBJ2-7, so the J call may be wrong. From germline, CDR1 is SGHTA and CDR2 FQGNSA. This CDR3 comprises 15 residues. CDR3 nucleotide sequence: TGTGCCAGCAGCTCCCTTAGCGGAATTAATAACGAGCAGTACTTC. Amino acid sequence: CASSSLSGINNEQYF.

V gene TRBV10-3 combines with J gene TRBJ2-3, with D perhaps TRBD2 (6 bases). In germline, CDR1 is ENHRY, CDR2 SYGVKD. This CDR3 spans 14 amino acids. The CDR3 protein is CASAEGGFTDTQYF. The CDR3 nucleotides are TGTGCTTCCGCGGAGGGCGGGTTCACAGATACGCAGTATTTT.

The chain is built from TRBV7-2 and TRBJ2-7; D is possibly TRBD1 (6 bases). CDR1 is SGHTA, CDR2 FQGNSA, per germline. Trimming took 5 bases from V and 3 from J, leaving 17 bases between them. The CDR3 spans 15 residues. The CDR3 region is CASSLLPTGYYEQYF. The CDR3 DNA sequence: TGTGCCAGCAGCCTACTACCTACAGGGTACTACGAGCAGTACTTC.

The V call is TRBV5-1, the J call TRBJ2-2, with TRBD2 matching over 11 bases. The length of the CDR3 is 19 residues. V shed 4 bases, J shed 5 bases, and the junction held 16 bases outside the gene matches. Germline CDR1 and CDR2: SGHRS and YFSETQ. CDR3 protein: CASSPSPRLAGSGTGELFF. DNA of the CDR3: TGCGCCAGCAGCCCAAGTCCGAGACTAGCGGGATCGGGAACCGGGGAGCTGTTTTTT.

This clone was recorded once. CDR3 bases: TGCAGCGTAATACCCGGGACAGGGGATACCCAGTACTTC. Translation gives CSVIPGTGDTQYF. The chain uses TRBV29-1 and TRBJ2-5, with 10 bases that match TRBD1. Per germline, CDR1 SQVTM and CDR2 ANQGSEA. J was trimmed by 8 bases and V by 6 bases; bases with no gene match: 9. CDR3 size: 13 residues.

The chain joins TRBV28 to TRBJ2-7, with D possibly being TRBD2 (6 bases). V gave up 0 bases and J gave up 0 bases, with 9 bases separating them. CDR1 and CDR2 (germline): MDHEN, SYDVKM. The CDR3 runs to 15 residues. CDR3 nucleotide sequence: TGTGCCAGCAGTTTATGGCTAGCGCCCTCCTACGAGCAGTACTTC. It is translated as CASSLWLAPSYEQYF. The complete variable domain, with remaining parts taken from reference TRBV28 and TRBJ2-7, reads DVKVTQSSRYLVKRTGEKVFLECVQDMDHENMFWYRQDPGLGLRLIYFSYDVKMKEKGDIPEGYSVSREKKERFSLILESASTNQTSMYLCASSLWLAPSYEQYFGPGTRLTVT.

This clone was observed a few times. The chain carries TRBV9 and TRBJ2-3; D may be TRBD2 (6 bases). V was cut by 2 bases and J by 0 bases, with 13 bases left in between. CDR3 length: 16 amino acids. Germline-derived CDR1 and CDR2 are SGDLS and YYNGEE. The CDR3 nucleotides read TGTGCCAGCAGCGTGGAGGGACTCCCCAGCACAGATACGCAGTATTTT. This translates into CASSVEGLPSTDTQYF.

V and J are TRBV2 and TRBJ2-3, with TRBD2 identical over 7 bases. The CDR3 totals 11 residues. Germline assignment: CDR1 SNHLY and CDR2 FYNNEI. V lost 10 bases, J lost 4 bases, and 2 bases stayed unmatched. CDR3 sequence: CATLAADTQYF. The CDR3 DNA sequence: TGTGCCACCCTAGCGGCAGATACGCAGTATTTT.

J is TRBJ2-7 and V is TRBV28; 7 bases match TRBD1. This CDR3 is built from 16 residues. The germline V gene has CDR1 MDHEN and CDR2 SYDVKM. V lost 3 bases and J lost 2; bases outside the gene matches: 10. The CDR3: CASSFGTANVPYEQYF. In DNA, the CDR3 is TGTGCCAGCAGTTTTGGGACAGCAAACGTTCCCTACGAGCAGTACTTC.

The V and J genes are TRBV18 and TRBJ2-6; D is perhaps TRBD1 (6 bases). Deletions cut 1 base from V and 4 bases from J, with 14 bases between. CDR3 length: 17 amino acids. CDR1 and CDR2 from the germline V gene are KGHSH and LQKENI. Here the CDR3 reads CASSPRKAGAGANVLTF. CDR3 in DNA: TGTGCCAGCTCACCACGAAAAGCAGGGGCCGGGGCCAACGTCCTGACTTTC.

This clone was seen more than once but under ten times. The chain couples TRBV4-1 to TRBJ2-7, with TRBD1 matching over 7 bases. The J segment lost 4 bases and the V segment lost 4 bases, leaving 7 bases of the junction unmatched. Germline lookup yields CDR1 MGHRA and CDR2 YSYEKL. The CDR3 loop spans 14 amino acids. CDR3 DNA sequence: TGCGCCAGCAGCCCCGCAGGGGGTTTATACGAGCAGTACTTC. Its protein is CASSPAGGLYEQYF.

The gene calls are TRBV5-4 and TRBJ2-1, with 10 nucleotides matching TRBD2. The V and J ends lost 3 bases and 3 bases, in that order; junction bases with no gene match: 6. This CDR3 has 16 residues. Germline V lookup: CDR1 SGHNT, CDR2 YYREEE (reference sequence). The CDR3 nucleotides read TGTGCCAGCAGCTCCTCCCCTAGCGGGGGCTACAATGAGCAGTTCTTC. Amino acid sequence: CASSSSPSGGYNEQFF.

This rearrangement joins TRBV29-1 to TRBJ2-7; no clear D gene. The germline V gene encodes CDR1 SQVTM and CDR2 ANQGSEA. Trimming left V 4 bases short and J 0 bases short, with 7 bases between. CDR3 length: 12 residues. CDR3 coding DNA: TGCAGCGTTGTGCCCAGCTCCTACGAGCAGTACTTC. Residues: CSVVPSSYEQYF.